This TCR beta chain was identified during a study of Graves' ophthalmopathy and Graves' hyperthyroidism. Germline V gene sequence: CDR1 SEHNR, CDR2 FQNEAQ (reference sequence). The CDR3 consists of 14 residues. V lost 3 bases to trimming and J lost 7 bases, with 13 bases between them. Transcripts of RNA were the source for amplifying TCR beta CDR3 regions. First-round RT-PCR used HTBI primers; second-round multiplex PCR followed. TCRdb recomputed calls from the multiplex PCR reads with MiXCR, one row per CDR3 protein. The sample contains just over 600,000 distinct CDR3 sequences, about 20% of which appear only once. This clonotype was counted at least ten times.

This TCR was sampled from a woman aged 18-35 years with stable Graves' hyperthyroidism. Some clones in this sample may be carry-over from other donors' samples. Sequencing was carried out using peripheral blood. The chain couples TRBV7-9 to TRBJ1-5; D remains unclear. This chain's CDR3 is CASSFHAADQPQHF. In nucleotides, the CDR3 is TGTGCCAGCAGCTTCCATGCAGCGGACCAGCCCCAGCATTTT.